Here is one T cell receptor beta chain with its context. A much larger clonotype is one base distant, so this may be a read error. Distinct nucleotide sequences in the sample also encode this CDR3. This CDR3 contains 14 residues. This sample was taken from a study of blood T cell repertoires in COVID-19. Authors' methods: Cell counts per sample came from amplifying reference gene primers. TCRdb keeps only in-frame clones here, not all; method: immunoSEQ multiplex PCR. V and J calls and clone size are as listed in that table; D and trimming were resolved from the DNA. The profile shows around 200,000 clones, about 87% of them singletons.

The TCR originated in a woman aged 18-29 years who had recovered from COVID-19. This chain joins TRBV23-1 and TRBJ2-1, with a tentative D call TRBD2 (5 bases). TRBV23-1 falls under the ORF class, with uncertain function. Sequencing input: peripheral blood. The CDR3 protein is CASRGLSSYNEQFF. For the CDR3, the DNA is TGCGCCAGCCGAGGACTTAGCTCCTACAATGAGCAATTCTTC.